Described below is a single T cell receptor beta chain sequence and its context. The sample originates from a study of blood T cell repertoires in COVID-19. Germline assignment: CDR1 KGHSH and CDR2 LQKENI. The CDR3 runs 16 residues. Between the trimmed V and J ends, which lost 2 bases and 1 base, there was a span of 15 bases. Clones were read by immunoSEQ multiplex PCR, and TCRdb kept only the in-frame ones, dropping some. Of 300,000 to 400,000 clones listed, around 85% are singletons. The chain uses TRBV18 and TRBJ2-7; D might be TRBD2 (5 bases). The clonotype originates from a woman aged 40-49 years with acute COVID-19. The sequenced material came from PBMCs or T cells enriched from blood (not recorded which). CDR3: CASSPYITGSSYEQYF. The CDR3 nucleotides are TGTGCCAGCTCACCATATATCACTGGGAGTTCCTACGAGCAGTACTTC.